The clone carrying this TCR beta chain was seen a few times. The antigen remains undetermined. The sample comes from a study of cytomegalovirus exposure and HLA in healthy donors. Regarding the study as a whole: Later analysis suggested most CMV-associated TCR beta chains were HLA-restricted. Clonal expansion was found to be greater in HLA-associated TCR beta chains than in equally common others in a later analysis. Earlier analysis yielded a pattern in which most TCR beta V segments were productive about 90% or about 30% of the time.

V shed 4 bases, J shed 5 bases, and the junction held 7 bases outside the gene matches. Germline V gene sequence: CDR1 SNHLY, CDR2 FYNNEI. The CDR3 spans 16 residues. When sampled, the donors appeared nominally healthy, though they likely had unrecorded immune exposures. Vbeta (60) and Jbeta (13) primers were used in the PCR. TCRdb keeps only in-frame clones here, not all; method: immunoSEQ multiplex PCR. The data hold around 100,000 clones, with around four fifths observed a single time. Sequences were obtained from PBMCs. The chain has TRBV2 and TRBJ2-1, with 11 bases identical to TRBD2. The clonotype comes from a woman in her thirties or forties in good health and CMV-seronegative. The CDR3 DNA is TGTGCCAGCAGTGGCGGGACTAGCGGTAGAAACAATGAGCAGTTCTTC. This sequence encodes CASSGGTSGRNNEQFF.